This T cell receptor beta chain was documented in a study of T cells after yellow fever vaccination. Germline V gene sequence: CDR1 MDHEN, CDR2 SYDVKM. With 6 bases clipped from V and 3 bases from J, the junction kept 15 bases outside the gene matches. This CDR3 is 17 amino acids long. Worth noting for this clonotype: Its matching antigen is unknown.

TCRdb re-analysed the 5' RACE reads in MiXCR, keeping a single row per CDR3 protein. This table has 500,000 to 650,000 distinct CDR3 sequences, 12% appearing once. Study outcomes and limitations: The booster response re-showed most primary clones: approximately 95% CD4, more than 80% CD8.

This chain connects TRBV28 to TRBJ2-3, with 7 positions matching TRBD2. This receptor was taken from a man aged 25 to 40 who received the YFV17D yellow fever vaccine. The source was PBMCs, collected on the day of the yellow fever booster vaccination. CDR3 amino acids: CASRSFSSRGKTDTQYF. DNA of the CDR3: TGTGCCAGCAGGTCGTTTTCTTCGCGGGGGAAGACAGATACGCAGTATTTT. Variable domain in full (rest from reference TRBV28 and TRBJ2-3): DVKVTQSSRYLVKRTGEKVFLECVQDMDHENMFWYRQDPGLGLRLIYFSYDVKMKEKGDIPEGYSVSREKKERFSLILESASTNQTSMYLCASRSFSSRGKTDTQYFGPGTRLTVL.